This T cell receptor beta chain is drawn from a study of human T cells and chemical hapten exposure. Only a few counts were recorded for this clonotype. Its matching antigen is unknown. The time point here: patch test 3, about 24 weeks after DPC sensitization. Treatment of the sample: therapeutic diphenylcyclopropenone sensitization with weekly scalp DPC. Alopecia patients deemed DPC-suitable, aged 18 to 70, excluding pregnancy. Findings of the study overall: Correlating positively with patch test score were the PT1 expanded TCR counts. High-frequency TCRs, those above 1 in 1000, stayed the same after DPC sensitization.

Per germline, CDR1 WSHSY and CDR2 SAAADI. The CDR3 loop spans 15 amino acids. V was clipped by 6 bases and J by 0 bases, with 12 bases between them. Unique molecular identifiers were attached to individual cDNA molecules during library preparation. TCRdb re-called the RACE reads with MiXCR, one entry per CDR3 protein. The repertoire holds roughly 150,000 distinct CDR3 sequences, with about a quarter as singletons. This TCR came from a woman aged 18-29 years with alopecia areata. Some clones in this sample may be carry-over from other donors' samples. The source material was whole blood, sampled in connection with sensitization to the hapten diphenylcyclopropenone (DPC). The J gene is TRBJ1-3, the V gene TRBV10-2; possibly TRBD1 for D (5 bases). The CDR3 DNA follows: TGCGCCAGCAGACACGGGACGGACTCTGGAAACACCATATATTTT. Its translation: CASRHGTDSGNTIYF.